This T cell receptor beta chain came from a study of shared clonotypes between healthy human individuals. Only in-frame clones appear in the TCRdb table, and some are missing; sequencing was by immunoSEQ multiplex PCR. Among 2,100,000 or so clones listed, 90% to 97% were seen once. Germline-derived CDR1 and CDR2 are SNHLY and FYNNEI. This CDR3 has 16 amino acids. The V end lost 2 bases, the J end lost 4 bases, and 12 bases lay between the germline ends. The chain links TRBV2 to TRBJ1-6; D not resolved. Sequenced material: naive CD4+ T cells sorted from blood. As for subset: CD45RA+ positively selected. The TCR originated in a man in his late teens or twenties in good health. The CDR3 sequence: CASSEWLGQYNSPLHF. Here the CDR3 DNA reads TGTGCCAGCAGTGAATGGCTCGGGCAGTATAATTCACCCCTCCACTTT.